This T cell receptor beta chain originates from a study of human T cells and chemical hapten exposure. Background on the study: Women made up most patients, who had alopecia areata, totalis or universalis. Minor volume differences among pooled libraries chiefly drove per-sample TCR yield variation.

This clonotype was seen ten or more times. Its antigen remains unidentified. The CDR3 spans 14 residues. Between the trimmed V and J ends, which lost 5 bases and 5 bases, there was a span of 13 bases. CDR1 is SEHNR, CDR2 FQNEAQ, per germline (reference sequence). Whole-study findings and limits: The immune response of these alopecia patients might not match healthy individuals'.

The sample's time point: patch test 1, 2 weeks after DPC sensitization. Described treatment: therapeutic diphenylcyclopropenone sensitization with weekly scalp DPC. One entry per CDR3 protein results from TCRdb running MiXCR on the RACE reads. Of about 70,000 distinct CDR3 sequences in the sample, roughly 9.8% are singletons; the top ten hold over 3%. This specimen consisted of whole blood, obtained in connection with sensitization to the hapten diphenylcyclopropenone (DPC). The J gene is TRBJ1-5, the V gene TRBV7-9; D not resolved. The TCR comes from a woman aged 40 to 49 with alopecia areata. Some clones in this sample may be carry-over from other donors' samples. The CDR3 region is CASSPLSGYQPQHF. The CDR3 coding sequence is TGTGCCAGCAGCCCCCTATCGGGATATCAGCCCCAGCATTTT.